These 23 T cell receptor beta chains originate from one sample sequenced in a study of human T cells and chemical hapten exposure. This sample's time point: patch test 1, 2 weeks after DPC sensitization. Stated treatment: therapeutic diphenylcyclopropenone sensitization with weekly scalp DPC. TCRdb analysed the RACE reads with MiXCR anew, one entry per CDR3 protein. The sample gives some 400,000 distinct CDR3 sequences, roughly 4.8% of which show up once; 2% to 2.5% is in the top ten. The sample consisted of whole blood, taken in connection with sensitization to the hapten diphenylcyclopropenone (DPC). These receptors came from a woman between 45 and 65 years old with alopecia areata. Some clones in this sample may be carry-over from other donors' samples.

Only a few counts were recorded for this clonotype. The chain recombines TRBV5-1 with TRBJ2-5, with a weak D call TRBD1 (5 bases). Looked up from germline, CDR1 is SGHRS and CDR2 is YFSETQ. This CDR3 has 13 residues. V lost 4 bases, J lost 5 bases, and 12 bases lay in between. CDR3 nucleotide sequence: TGCGCCAGCAGCGCCCAGGGTTTCGAGACCCAGTACTTC. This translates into CASSAQGFETQYF.

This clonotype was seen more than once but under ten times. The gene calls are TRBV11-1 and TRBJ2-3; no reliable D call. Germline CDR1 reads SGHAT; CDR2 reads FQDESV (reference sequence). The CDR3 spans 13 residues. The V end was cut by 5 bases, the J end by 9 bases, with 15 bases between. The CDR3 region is CASSKPTTYTQYF. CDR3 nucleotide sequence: TGTGCCAGCAGCAAGCCAACCACGTACACGCAGTATTTT. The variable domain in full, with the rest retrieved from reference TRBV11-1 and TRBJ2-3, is EAEVAQSPRYKITEKSQAVAFWCDPISGHATLYWYRQILGQGPELLVQFQDESVVDDSQLPKDRFSAERLKGVDSTLKIQPAELGDSAMYLCASSKPTTYTQYFGPGTRLTVL.

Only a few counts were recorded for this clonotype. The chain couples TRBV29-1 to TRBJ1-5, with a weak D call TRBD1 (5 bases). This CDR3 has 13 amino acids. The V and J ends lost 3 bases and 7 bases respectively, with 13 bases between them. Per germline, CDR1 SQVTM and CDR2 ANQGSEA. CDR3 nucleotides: TGCAGCGTTGAGGGGCAAGGCAGCCAGCCCCAGCATTTT. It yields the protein CSVEGQGSQPQHF.

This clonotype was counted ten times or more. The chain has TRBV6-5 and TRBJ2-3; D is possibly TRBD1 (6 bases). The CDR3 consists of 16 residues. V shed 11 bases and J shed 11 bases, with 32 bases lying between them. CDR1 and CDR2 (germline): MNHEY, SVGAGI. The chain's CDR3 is CASSYRAGVQVDGQYF. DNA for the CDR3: TGTGCCTCTTCCTACCGCGCAGGGGTGCAGGTCGACGGGCAGTATTTT.

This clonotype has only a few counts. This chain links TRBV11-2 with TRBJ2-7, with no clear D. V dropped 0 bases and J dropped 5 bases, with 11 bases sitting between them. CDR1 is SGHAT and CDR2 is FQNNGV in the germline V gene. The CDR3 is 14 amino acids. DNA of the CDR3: TGTGCCAGCAGCTTAGATCTAATAGGGAACGAGCAGTACTTC. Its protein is CASSLDLIGNEQYF.

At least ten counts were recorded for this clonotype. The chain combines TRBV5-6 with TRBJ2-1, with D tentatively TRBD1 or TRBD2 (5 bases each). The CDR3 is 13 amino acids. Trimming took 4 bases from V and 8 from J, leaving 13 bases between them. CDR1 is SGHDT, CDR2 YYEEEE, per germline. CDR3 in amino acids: CASSLWGNHEQFF. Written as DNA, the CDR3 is TGTGCCAGCAGCCTTTGGGGGAACCATGAGCAGTTCTTC.

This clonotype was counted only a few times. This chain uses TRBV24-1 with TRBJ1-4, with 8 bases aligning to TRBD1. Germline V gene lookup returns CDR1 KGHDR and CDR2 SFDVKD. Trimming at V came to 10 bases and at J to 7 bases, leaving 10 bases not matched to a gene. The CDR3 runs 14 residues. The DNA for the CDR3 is TGTGCCACAGCTCCCGGACAGGGTACTGAAAAACTGTTTTTT. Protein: CATAPGQGTEKLFF.

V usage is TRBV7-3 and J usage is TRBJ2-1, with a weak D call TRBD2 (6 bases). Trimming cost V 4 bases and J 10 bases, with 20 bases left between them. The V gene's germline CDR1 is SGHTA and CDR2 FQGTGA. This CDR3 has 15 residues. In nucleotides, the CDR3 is TGTGCCAGCAGCTCCCCCGGGGGAATAGGAGGGGAGCAGTTCTTC. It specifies CASSSPGGIGGEQFF.

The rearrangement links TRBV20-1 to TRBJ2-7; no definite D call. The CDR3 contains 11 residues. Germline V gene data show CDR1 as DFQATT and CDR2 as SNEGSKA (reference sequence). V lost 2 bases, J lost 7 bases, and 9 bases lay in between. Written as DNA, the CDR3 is TGCAGTGCTAGAATCCGAGAGGAGCAGTACTTC. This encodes CSARIREEQYF.

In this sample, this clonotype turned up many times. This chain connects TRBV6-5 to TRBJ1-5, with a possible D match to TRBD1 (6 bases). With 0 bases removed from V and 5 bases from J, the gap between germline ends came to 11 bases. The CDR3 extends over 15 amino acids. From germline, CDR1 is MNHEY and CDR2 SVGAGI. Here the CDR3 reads CASSYSWTADQPQHF. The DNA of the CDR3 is TGTGCCAGCAGTTACTCCTGGACAGCGGATCAGCCCCAGCATTTT.

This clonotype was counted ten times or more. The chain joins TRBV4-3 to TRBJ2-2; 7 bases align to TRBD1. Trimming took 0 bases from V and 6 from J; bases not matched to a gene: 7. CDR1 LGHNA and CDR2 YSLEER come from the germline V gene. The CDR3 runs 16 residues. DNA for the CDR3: TGCGCCAGCAGCCAAGAAGTGACAGGGCTCGCCGGGGAGCTGTTTTTT. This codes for CASSQEVTGLAGELFF.

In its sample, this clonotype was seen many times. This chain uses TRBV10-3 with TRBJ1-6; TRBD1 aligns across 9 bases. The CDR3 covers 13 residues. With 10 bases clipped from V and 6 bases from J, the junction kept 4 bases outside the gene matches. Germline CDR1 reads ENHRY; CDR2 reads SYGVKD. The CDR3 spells CATTGGTNSPLHF. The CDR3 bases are TGTGCCACCACAGGGGGCACTAATTCACCCCTCCACTTT.

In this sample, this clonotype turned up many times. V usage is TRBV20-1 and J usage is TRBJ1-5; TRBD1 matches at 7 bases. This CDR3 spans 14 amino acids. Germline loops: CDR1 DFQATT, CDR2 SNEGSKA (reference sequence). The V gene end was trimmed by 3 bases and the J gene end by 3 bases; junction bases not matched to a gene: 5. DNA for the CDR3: TGCAGTGCTAGCTGGGACAGACTCAATCAGCCCCAGCATTTT. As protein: CSASWDRLNQPQHF.

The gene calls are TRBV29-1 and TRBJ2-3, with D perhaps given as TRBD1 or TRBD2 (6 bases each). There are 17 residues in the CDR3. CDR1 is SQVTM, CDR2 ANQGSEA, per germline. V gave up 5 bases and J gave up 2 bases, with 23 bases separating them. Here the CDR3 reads CSVLRGGITPATDTQYF. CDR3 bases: TGCAGCGTTTTACGAGGGGGGATCACCCCGGCCACAGATACGCAGTATTTT.

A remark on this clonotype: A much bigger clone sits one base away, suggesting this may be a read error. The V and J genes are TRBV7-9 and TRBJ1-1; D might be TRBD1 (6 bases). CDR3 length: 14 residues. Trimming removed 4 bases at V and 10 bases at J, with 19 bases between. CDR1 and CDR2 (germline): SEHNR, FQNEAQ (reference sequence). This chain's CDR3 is CASSSLRGRRGAFF. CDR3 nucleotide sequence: TGTGCCAGCAGCTCTCTGCGGGGGCGTCGCGGAGCTTTCTTT.

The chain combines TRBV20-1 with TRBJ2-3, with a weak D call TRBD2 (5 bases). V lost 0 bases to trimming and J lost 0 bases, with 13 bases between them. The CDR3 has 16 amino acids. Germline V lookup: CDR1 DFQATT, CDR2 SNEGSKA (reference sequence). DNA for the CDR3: TGCAGTGCTAGAGACCCCGCGCGGGCGAGCACAGATACGCAGTATTTT. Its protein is CSARDPARASTDTQYF.

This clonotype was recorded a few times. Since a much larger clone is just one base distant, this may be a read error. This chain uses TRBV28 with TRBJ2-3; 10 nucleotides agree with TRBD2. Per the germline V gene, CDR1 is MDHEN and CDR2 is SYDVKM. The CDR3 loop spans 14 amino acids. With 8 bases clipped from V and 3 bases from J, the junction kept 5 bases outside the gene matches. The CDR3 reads CASGLAGGTDTQYF. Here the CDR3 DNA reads TGTGCCAGCGGGTTAGCGGGAGGTACAGATACGCAGTATTTT.

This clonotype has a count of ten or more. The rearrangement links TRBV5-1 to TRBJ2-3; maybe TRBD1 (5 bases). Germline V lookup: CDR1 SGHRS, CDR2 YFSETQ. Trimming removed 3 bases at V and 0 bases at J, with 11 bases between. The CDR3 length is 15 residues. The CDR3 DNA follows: TGCGCCAGCAGCTCCGCCCAGGGTAGCACAGATACGCAGTATTTT. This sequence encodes CASSSAQGSTDTQYF.

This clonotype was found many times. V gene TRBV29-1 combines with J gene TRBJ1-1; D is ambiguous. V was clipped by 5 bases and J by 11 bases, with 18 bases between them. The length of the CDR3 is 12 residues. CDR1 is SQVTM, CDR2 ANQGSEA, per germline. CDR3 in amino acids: CSVSDLVSSAFF. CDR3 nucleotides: TGCAGCGTTTCGGACCTAGTCTCCTCGGCTTTCTTT.

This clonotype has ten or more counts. CDR3 coding DNA: TGCAGTGCTGACGGCTACACCTTC. It is translated as CSADGYTF. The rearrangement joins TRBV20-1 to TRBJ1-2, with D unresolved. CDR3 length: 8 residues. Trimming cost V 5 bases and J 8 bases, with 3 bases left between them. Looked up from germline, CDR1 is DFQATT and CDR2 is SNEGSKA (reference sequence).

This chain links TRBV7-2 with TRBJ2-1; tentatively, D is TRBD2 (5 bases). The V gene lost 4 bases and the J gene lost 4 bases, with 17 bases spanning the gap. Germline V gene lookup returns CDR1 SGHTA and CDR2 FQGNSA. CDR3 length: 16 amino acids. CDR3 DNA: TGTGCCAGCAGCTCCCGAAGACTACCGTCTTACAATGAGCAGTTCTTC. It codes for CASSSRRLPSYNEQFF.

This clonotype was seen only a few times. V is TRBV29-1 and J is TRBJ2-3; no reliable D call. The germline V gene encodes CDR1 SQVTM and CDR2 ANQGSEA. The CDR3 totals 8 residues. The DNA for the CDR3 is TGCTTCCCCGATACGCAGTATTTT. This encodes CFPDTQYF.

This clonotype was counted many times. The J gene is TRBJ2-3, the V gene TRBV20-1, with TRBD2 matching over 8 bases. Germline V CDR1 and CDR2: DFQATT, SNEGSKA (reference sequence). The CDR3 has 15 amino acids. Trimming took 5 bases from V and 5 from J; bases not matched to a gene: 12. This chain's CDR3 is CSAGPRGGRGDTQYF. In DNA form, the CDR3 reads TGCAGTGCTGGCCCCCGGGGGGGCCGGGGAGATACGCAGTATTTT.